Listed below are T cell receptor beta chains from one sample, sequenced in a study of radiation and T cells in renal cell carcinoma. The table came from immunoSEQ multiplex PCR; TCRdb's copy has only in-frame clones and leaves some out. The sample holds approximately 79,000 clones, roughly 80% seen once. Material: blood, obtained from a patient whose treatment included radiotherapy and nephrectomy. These receptors originate from a man aged 60 to 75 with renal cell carcinoma. Each CDR3 is given with its conserved first and last residue. A D gene is named only where the DNA matches it firmly. Size is omitted from some rows. Given values are once, few, many or a class for expanded clones.

TGTGCCAGCAGGGGACAAATCTTCTACGAGCAGTACTTC	CASRGQIFYEQYF	NA	TRBJ2-7	TRBV2	NA
TGCGCCAGCACCCCGGGGGCGGGCACTGAAGCTTTCTTT	CASTPGAGTEAFF	NA	TRBJ1-1	TRBV5-1	NA
TGTGCCAGCAGCTTATCGGGGGGAGCTCGGGTCAATGAGCAGTTCTTC	CASSLSGGARVNEQFF	TRBD2	TRBJ2-1	TRBV7-2	NA
TGCGCCAGCAGCTTGTGGGACTCCTCCTACGAGCAGTACTTC	CASSLWDSSYEQYF	NA	TRBJ2-7	TRBV5-1	NA
TGTGCCAGCAGCGTAGGGGCCCGGGACAACCAAGAGACCCAGTACTTC	CASSVGARDNQETQYF	NA	TRBJ2-5	TRBV9	NA
TGTGCCAGCAGTCCGGGGACAGGGGAGACCTATGGCTACACCTTC	CASSPGTGETYGYTF	TRBD1	TRBJ1-2	TRBV27	once
TGTGCCAGCAGCTTGGACAACTCTGGAAACACCATATATTTT	CASSLDNSGNTIYF	NA	TRBJ1-3	TRBV5-4	medium-sized
TGTGCCAGCACTGGAGATCAGGGCACTGAAGCTTTCTTT	CASTGDQGTEAFF	NA	TRBJ1-1	TRBV2	NA
TGTGCCAGCAGGTCCGGGACAGGGCACTACAATGAGCAGTTCTTC	CASRSGTGHYNEQFF	TRBD1	TRBJ2-1	TRBV5-4	NA
TGTGCCAGCAGTTTCGGAACCGGGACAGGGGGTATAGCTTTCTTT	CASSFGTGTGGIAFF	TRBD1	TRBJ1-1	TRBV6-1	NA
TGTGCCAGCAGTTTACTAGCGGGAGTCTATGAGCAGTTCTTC	CASSLLAGVYEQFF	TRBD2	TRBJ2-1	TRBV28	NA
TGTGCCAGCAGCTTAGTAACGGGAGCTGGGGCCAACGTCCTGACTTTC	CASSLVTGAGANVLTF	NA	TRBJ2-6	TRBV7-9	NA
TGTGCCACCAGCAGACATCCGCCTCCGGGACAGGGTGAAAAACTGTTTTTT	CATSRHPPPGQGEKLFF	TRBD1	TRBJ1-4	TRBV15	NA
TGCAGCGTTGCTGTAGTGGGGGCGGACACCGGGGAGCTGTTTTTT	CSVAVVGADTGELFF	NA	TRBJ2-2	TRBV29-1	NA
TGTGCCAGCTCCCCTCAGCGGAACACTGAAGCTTTCTTT	CASSPQRNTEAFF	NA	TRBJ1-1	TRBV18	NA
TGTGCCAGCATCGAGCTCCGGGACACCCTTCCAGGGGGAGAGACCCAGTACTTC	CASIELRDTLPGGETQYF	TRBD1	TRBJ2-5	TRBV7-2	NA
TGCGCCAGCAGTCCTATGGTACTTTACACTGAAGCTTTCTTT	CASSPMVLYTEAFF	NA	TRBJ1-1	TRBV10-2	NA
TGTGCCACCAGCAGAGACCGGACAGAGCAGTTCTTC	CATSRDRTEQFF	NA	TRBJ2-1	TRBV15	NA
TGCAGCGTGGAACCCGGGACTAGCTTAAGGAATGAGCAGTTCTTC	CSVEPGTSLRNEQFF	TRBD2	TRBJ2-1	TRBV29-1	NA
TGTGCCAGCAGCTTCCCGGGGGAATACAATGAGCAGTTCTTC	CASSFPGEYNEQFF	NA	TRBJ2-1	TRBV7-9	NA
TGTGCCAGCAGCTCCGAGGGGCGGGAGGGTGAAAAACTGTTTTTT	CASSSEGREGEKLFF	NA	TRBJ1-4	TRBV7-2	NA
TGTGCCAGCAATCCGACGGGGAACTATGGCTACACCTTC	CASNPTGNYGYTF	NA	TRBJ1-2	TRBV6-1	few
TGTGCCAGCAGCCTACAGGGGGGAGCACGGGCTTTCTTT	CASSLQGGARAFF	TRBD1	TRBJ1-1	TRBV7-9	NA
TGTGCCAGCAGCCATGTAGCGATGGGAAACAATGAGCAGTTCTTC	CASSHVAMGNNEQFF	NA	TRBJ2-1	TRBV14	NA
TGTGCCAGCAGTTTATATTCGGGAGGGTATGCTGGAACAGATACGCAGTATTTT	CASSLYSGGYAGTDTQYF	TRBD2	TRBJ2-3	TRBV28	NA
TGTGCCAGCAGTGACGAGACCCCATACGAGCAGTACTTC	CASSDETPYEQYF	NA	TRBJ2-7	TRBV2	NA
TGTGCCAGCAGTTACACCGGGACGGAGTCCTACGAGCAGTACTTC	CASSYTGTESYEQYF	NA	TRBJ2-7	TRBV6-5	NA
TGTGCCAGTAGTATCGGCCGGGCGGGAGTAGAGGAGACCCAGTACTTC	CASSIGRAGVEETQYF	TRBD2	TRBJ2-5	TRBV19	few
TGCGCCAGCAGCTTTGGACTAGCGGGGAACACCGGGGAGCTGTTTTTT	CASSFGLAGNTGELFF	TRBD2	TRBJ2-2	TRBV5-1	NA
TGTGCCAGCGGTTTAGCGGGAGTCCACAATGAGCAGTTCTTC	CASGLAGVHNEQFF	TRBD2	TRBJ2-1	TRBV25-1	NA
TGTGCCAGCAGCCGGGACAGCAAAGAGACCCAGTACTTC	CASSRDSKETQYF	TRBD1	TRBJ2-5	TRBV7-7	NA
TGTGCCAGCAGCACGCAGCGGGAGGCAGATACGCAGTATTTT	CASSTQREADTQYF	TRBD2	TRBJ2-3	TRBV11-3	NA
TGTGCCAGCTCACTAGCGGGGGGTTCCTACAATGAGCAGTTCTTC	CASSLAGGSYNEQFF	TRBD2	TRBJ2-1	TRBV18	NA
TGTGCCAGCAGTAAAAGGGAGACCCAGTACTTC	CASSKRETQYF	NA	TRBJ2-5	TRBV28	NA
TGCAGCGTGAACCGAGCGGGACTCCCTTACAATGAGCAGTTCTTC	CSVNRAGLPYNEQFF	TRBD2	TRBJ2-1	TRBV29-1	NA
TGCAGCGTTGATGGGCTAGGAACCTACAATGAGCAGTTCTTC	CSVDGLGTYNEQFF	NA	TRBJ2-1	TRBV29-1	NA
TGTGCCAGCAGCCCCCACGGGGTAGGTAGGAACACTGAAGCTTTCTTT	CASSPHGVGRNTEAFF	NA	TRBJ1-1	TRBV7-2	NA
TGTGCCAGCAGCTTGGAGGCTAGCGGGAGAAGACCCCGCAAGACCCAGTACTTC	CASSLEASGRRPRKTQYF	TRBD2	TRBJ2-5	TRBV13	NA
TGTGCCAGCAGCTTGGCTTCAGATACGCAGTATTTT	CASSLASDTQYF	NA	TRBJ2-3	TRBV5-5	once
TGTGCCACAAAAGAACCGGGACAGCTAAATGAAAAACTGTTTTTT	CATKEPGQLNEKLFF	TRBD1	TRBJ1-4	TRBV5-4	few
TGTGCCAGCACATTGGGAAGTCCAGGGTCCATCGGCTACACCTTC	CASTLGSPGSIGYTF	NA	TRBJ1-2	TRBV28	NA
TGCGCCAGCAGCCCGGACAGGGGCTACGAGCAGTACTTC	CASSPDRGYEQYF	TRBD1	TRBJ2-7	TRBV5-1	NA
TGTGCCAGCAGTTACTCGAACATCCCCTACGAGCAGTACTTC	CASSYSNIPYEQYF	NA	TRBJ2-7	TRBV6-6	NA
TGTGCCAGCAGTCGGGACAGGGCGAACACTGAAGCTTTCTTT	CASSRDRANTEAFF	TRBD1	TRBJ1-1	TRBV2	NA
TGTGCCAGCAGTTACTTCGGACAGGGGGCGGGCGGCTACACCTTC	CASSYFGQGAGGYTF	TRBD1	TRBJ1-2	TRBV2	few
TGTGCCAGCAGCCTCGGGGTCTCCACAGGAGATACGCAGTATTTT	CASSLGVSTGDTQYF	NA	TRBJ2-3	TRBV27	NA
TGCGCCAGCAGTCATAGTACTAGCGTTTATTTCGAGCAGTACTTC	CASSHSTSVYFEQYF	TRBD2	TRBJ2-7	TRBV23-1	NA
TGCGCCAGCACCCCCCTGGGACTATCCACAGATGAGCAGTTCTTC	CASTPLGLSTDEQFF	TRBD2	TRBJ2-1	TRBV5-1	NA
TGTGCCAGCAGCGTAGAAGGACTTGGCACAGATACGCAGTATTTT	CASSVEGLGTDTQYF	NA	TRBJ2-3	TRBV9	NA
TGTGCCAGCAGCTTAGTCGGACAGGGGGCGCGAGGTACGCAGTATTTT	CASSLVGQGARGTQYF	TRBD1	TRBJ2-3	TRBV7-2	once
TGTGCCAGCAGCCCGCGGACGGGATCAGGAGTCGAGCAGTACTTC	CASSPRTGSGVEQYF	NA	TRBJ2-7	TRBV7-9	NA
TGCGCCAGCAGATCCCGGGACAGGGGTACCTACGAGCAGTACTTC	CASRSRDRGTYEQYF	TRBD1	TRBJ2-7	TRBV10-2	NA
TGTGCCAGCAGTTCCTTGACAAGGCTGAGCTCCTACGAGCAGTACTTC	CASSSLTRLSSYEQYF	NA	TRBJ2-7	TRBV28	few
TGTGCCAGCAGCCCGCGACAGGGTTATAGAGATACGCAGTATTTT	CASSPRQGYRDTQYF	TRBD1	TRBJ2-3	TRBV9	NA